Listed below are T cell receptor beta chains from one sample, sequenced in a study of identical twins. TCRdb reprocessed the 5' RACE reads via MiXCR and lists one record per CDR3 protein. The table records approximately 490,000 distinct CDR3 sequences, around 20% of them present only once. This sample was also put to use in a study of yellow fever vaccine responses in identical twins.

Sequencing input: CD4+ T cells sorted from blood. The receptors here all came from a woman aged 18-35 years in good health. Each CDR3 is given with its conserved first and last residue. A D gene is named only where the DNA matches it firmly. Only part of the rows carry a size: once, few, many, or a class if the clone is expanded.

clone_size: -
j_call: TRBJ1-5
d_call: -
v_call: TRBV7-6
cdr3_aa: CASSLQGDQPQHF
cdr3_nt: TGTGCCAGCAGCTTACAAGGGGATCAGCCCCAGCATTTT

clone_size: -
j_call: TRBJ2-1
d_call: TRBD2
v_call: TRBV20-1
cdr3_aa: CSAMGTSGRGEQFF
cdr3_nt: TGCAGTGCTATGGGGACTAGCGGGAGAGGTGAGCAGTTCTTC

clone_size: -
j_call: TRBJ2-7
d_call: TRBD2
v_call: TRBV7-6
cdr3_aa: CASSKGLAGEPYEQYF
cdr3_nt: TGTGCCAGCAGCAAGGGACTAGCGGGAGAACCCTACGAGCAGTACTTC

clone_size: -
j_call: TRBJ2-7
d_call: TRBD1
v_call: TRBV3-1
cdr3_aa: CASSQGWPGQGAYEQYF
cdr3_nt: TGTGCCAGCAGCCAAGGATGGCCGGGACAGGGGGCCTACGAGCAGTACTTC

clone_size: few
j_call: TRBJ2-7
d_call: -
v_call: TRBV3-1
cdr3_aa: CASSQDWSGREQYF
cdr3_nt: TGTGCCAGCAGCCAAGATTGGTCAGGGCGCGAGCAGTACTTC

clone_size: few
j_call: TRBJ2-1
d_call: -
v_call: TRBV5-8
cdr3_aa: CASSLAYLSSYNEQFF
cdr3_nt: TGTGCCAGCAGCTTGGCCTACTTAAGCTCCTACAATGAGCAGTTCTTC

clone_size: -
j_call: TRBJ1-5
d_call: -
v_call: TRBV20-1
cdr3_aa: CSARDGGAWSNQPQHF
cdr3_nt: TGCAGTGCTAGAGATGGGGGAGCTTGGAGCAATCAGCCCCAGCATTTT

clone_size: -
j_call: TRBJ2-1
d_call: -
v_call: TRBV12-3/TRBV12-4
cdr3_aa: CASSASLVAYPNEQFF
cdr3_nt: TGTGCCAGCAGTGCGAGCCTAGTGGCCTATCCCAATGAGCAGTTCTTC

clone_size: few
j_call: TRBJ2-2
d_call: -
v_call: TRBV12-3/TRBV12-4
cdr3_aa: CASSSGGVVAGELFF
cdr3_nt: TGTGCCAGCAGTTCAGGGGGGGTCGTCGCCGGGGAGCTGTTTTTT

clone_size: -
j_call: TRBJ2-3
d_call: -
v_call: TRBV6-1
cdr3_aa: CASRRSGNTDTQYF
cdr3_nt: TGTGCCAGCAGGCGGTCCGGTAACACAGATACGCAGTATTTT

clone_size: few
j_call: TRBJ2-1
d_call: TRBD2
v_call: TRBV5-1
cdr3_aa: CASSLGASGRGNEQFF
cdr3_nt: TGCGCCAGCAGCTTGGGTGCTAGCGGGAGGGGCAATGAGCAGTTCTTC

clone_size: few
j_call: TRBJ1-2
d_call: -
v_call: TRBV5-1
cdr3_aa: CASSLVGGDTHGYTF
cdr3_nt: TGCGCCAGCAGCTTGGTGGGGGGGGACACACATGGCTACACCTTC

clone_size: few
j_call: TRBJ2-1
d_call: TRBD1
v_call: TRBV28
cdr3_aa: CASGSTGTGTHNEQFF
cdr3_nt: TGTGCCAGCGGAAGCACCGGGACAGGGACCCACAATGAGCAGTTCTTC

clone_size: few
j_call: TRBJ1-6
d_call: TRBD1
v_call: TRBV12-3/TRBV12-4
cdr3_aa: CASTWTGGNSPLHF
cdr3_nt: TGTGCCAGCACCTGGACAGGGGGCAATTCACCCCTCCACTTT

clone_size: -
j_call: TRBJ2-7
d_call: -
v_call: TRBV10-3
cdr3_aa: CATTALAYGYEQYF
cdr3_nt: TGTGCCACCACAGCTCTAGCGTATGGCTACGAGCAGTACTTC

clone_size: few
j_call: TRBJ2-3
d_call: TRBD2
v_call: TRBV4-1
cdr3_aa: CASSQGRKRGVTDTQYF
cdr3_nt: TGCGCCAGCAGCCAAGGGAGGAAGCGGGGGGTCACAGATACGCAGTATTTT

clone_size: -
j_call: TRBJ2-3
d_call: TRBD1
v_call: TRBV12-3/TRBV12-4
cdr3_aa: CASTERQGLTDTQYF
cdr3_nt: TGTGCCAGCACCGAACGACAGGGATTGACAGATACGCAGTATTTT

clone_size: few
j_call: TRBJ2-3
d_call: -
v_call: TRBV27
cdr3_aa: CASSPNPGHSFFTDTQYF
cdr3_nt: TGTGCCAGCAGTCCCAACCCGGGACACAGTTTTTTCACAGATACGCAGTATTTT

clone_size: -
j_call: TRBJ2-7
d_call: -
v_call: TRBV7-2
cdr3_aa: CASSLAERLGFYEQYF
cdr3_nt: TGTGCCAGCAGCCTTGCGGAGCGGTTAGGTTTTTACGAGCAGTACTTC

clone_size: -
j_call: TRBJ2-7
d_call: -
v_call: TRBV4-2
cdr3_aa: CASSQSEDYYEQYF
cdr3_nt: TGTGCCAGCAGCCAATCAGAAGACTACTACGAGCAGTACTTC

clone_size: -
j_call: TRBJ2-3
d_call: -
v_call: TRBV5-1
cdr3_aa: CASSWGDVDTQYF
cdr3_nt: TGCGCCAGCAGCTGGGGGGATGTAGATACGCAGTATTTT

clone_size: -
j_call: TRBJ2-5
d_call: TRBD1
v_call: TRBV5-5
cdr3_aa: CASRRQGPPFQETQYF
cdr3_nt: TGTGCCAGCCGAAGACAGGGGCCGCCCTTCCAAGAGACCCAGTACTTC

clone_size: -
j_call: TRBJ2-2
d_call: TRBD2
v_call: TRBV7-2
cdr3_aa: CASSRGGAGVIGELFF
cdr3_nt: TGTGCCAGCAGCCGAGGCGGGGCGGGAGTTATCGGGGAGCTGTTTTTT

clone_size: -
j_call: TRBJ2-3
d_call: -
v_call: TRBV20-1
cdr3_aa: CSALVHPTDTQYF
cdr3_nt: TGCAGCGCACTAGTGCACCCCACAGATACGCAGTATTTT

clone_size: -
j_call: TRBJ2-1
d_call: -
v_call: TRBV20-1
cdr3_aa: CSVPHRGRGDRNEQFF
cdr3_nt: TGCAGTGTACCCCATCGGGGTCGGGGAGACAGAAATGAGCAGTTCTTC